The sequence of this T cell receptor (beta chain) was determined in a study of T cell changes during pregnancy in multiple sclerosis. The data were produced by immunoSEQ multiplex PCR, yet TCRdb's version contains in-frame clones alone and is incomplete. The data show approximately 99,000 clones, 90% seen once. This clone has a handful of counts. The length of the CDR3 is 13 residues. Trimming took 2 bases from V and 7 from J, leaving 6 bases between them. Germline assignment: CDR1 WNHNN and CDR2 SYGVQD (reference sequence). V gene TRBV10-1 combines with J gene TRBJ1-6; unclear D gene. This TCR was sampled from a female donor in good health, enrolled as a control in a pregnancy study. Sequenced material: peripheral blood, taken in the second trimester of pregnancy. The CDR3 region has the DNA TGCGCCAGCAGTGAGGGAGGGAATTCACCCCTCCACTTT. Residues: CASSEGGNSPLHF.